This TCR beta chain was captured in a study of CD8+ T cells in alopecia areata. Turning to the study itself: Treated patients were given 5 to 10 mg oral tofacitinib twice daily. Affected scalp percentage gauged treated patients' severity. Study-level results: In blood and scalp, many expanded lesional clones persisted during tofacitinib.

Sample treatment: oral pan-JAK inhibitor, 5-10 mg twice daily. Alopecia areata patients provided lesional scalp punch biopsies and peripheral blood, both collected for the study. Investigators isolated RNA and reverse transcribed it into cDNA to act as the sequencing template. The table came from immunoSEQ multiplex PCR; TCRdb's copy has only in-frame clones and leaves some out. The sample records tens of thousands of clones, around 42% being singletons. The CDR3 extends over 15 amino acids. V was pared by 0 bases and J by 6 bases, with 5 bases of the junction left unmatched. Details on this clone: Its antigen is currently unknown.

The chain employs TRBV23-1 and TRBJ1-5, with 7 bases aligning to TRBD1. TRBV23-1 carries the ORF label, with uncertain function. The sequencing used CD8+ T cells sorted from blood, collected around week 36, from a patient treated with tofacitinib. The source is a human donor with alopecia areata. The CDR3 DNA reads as TGCGCCAGCAGTCAATCTTATCAGGGGGGTCAGCCCCAGCATTTT. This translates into CASSQSYQGGQPQHF.